Here is one T cell receptor beta chain with its context. This clone showed up just once. There is no known antigen for this receptor. Per-base quality was not reported, and no clone a single base away is much larger than it. Measured from the cysteine to the phenylalanine, the CDR3 is 13 residues long. Solely the CDR3 DNA is kept, with 39 bases framed from the first base. The germline V gene gives CDR1 as SNHLY and CDR2 as FYNNEI. V gives up 4 bases and J gives up 10 bases, and the segment between their germline ends measures 14 bases. The library was obtained by the immunoSEQ multiplex PCR assay. Following the manufacturer's protocol, the hsTCRB Kit was used to amplify rearranged TCR beta chain sequences. TCRB libraries were sequenced on an Illumina MiSeq. Per the original workflow: The kit vendor's proprietary platform handled demultiplexing, trimming and gene mapping. TCRdb stores this immuneACCESS table with in-frame sequences only. Part of the clones is absent; in the studies checked, under half of the shortfall reflects unresolved V genes, and no reason is known for the rest. From that table come the V and J calls and clone size; the DNA was used to work out D and trimming. The sample table records roughly 74,000 clones; around 85% of these occur just once. 0.75% to 0.95% of the sample belongs to the ten largest clones.

This specimen comes from a study of a mutant IDH1 vaccine in newly diagnosed glioma (dated by TCRdb to about 2021). Regarding the research as a whole: Patients received eight vaccinations in weeks 1, 3, 5, 7, 11, 15, 19 and 23, corresponding to visits V03 through V10. The 32 treated patients were 62.5% male and roughly 40% female, with a mean age of around 40 years. Longitudinal TCRB deep sequencing was performed for 20 to 25 treated patients wherever samples were available for exploratory analyses. Before enrollment, most patients had been given radiochemotherapy with temozolomide as standard therapy, while the rest had received either radiotherapy alone or temozolomide alone. Peripheral blood was drawn at six visits: V03 (baseline), V05, V07, V10, V12 and V13. Vaccination began 4-6 weeks after radiotherapy alone, or alongside temozolomide cycles in the chemotherapy-containing groups.

General conclusions and limits of the study: According to the authors, sample limitations meant that analyses of patient blood samples could not be reproduced. Availability determined which PBMC samples were chosen for TCRB deep sequencing. Immune responses induced by the vaccine were seen in roughly 92% of patients across multiple MHC alleles. Changes in the top peripheral T cell clonotypes picked up by TCRB sequencing did not appear to be linked to pseudoprogression.

Explained via the paper, the time point label denotes: week 23, last vaccination. Each vaccine dose, consisting of 300 ug of a 20-mer mutant IDH1 peptide in Montanide, was administered subcutaneously with topical imiquimod. The donors had newly diagnosed IDH1-mutant astrocytomas of WHO grade 3 or 4 that showed loss of nuclear ATRX. The samples were drawn from NOA16, a multicentre, single-arm, open-label phase I trial in Germany that tested a mutant IDH1 peptide vaccine in humans for the first time. Genomic DNA for TCRB sequencing was isolated from EDTA blood with the DNeasy Blood and Tissue Kit. The clonotype was recovered from a woman in her fifties or sixties with glioma. Sequencing was performed on PBMCs, taken from a glioma patient whose treatment included an IDH1 peptide vaccine. This chain joins TRBV2 to TRBJ2-1, with the D gene uncertain. The CDR3 region: CASSASATTEQFF. The DNA is TGTGCCAGCAGTGCCTCGGCGACAACGGAGCAGTTCTTC. Where the CDR3 stops, the reference TRBV2 and TRBJ2-1 genes take over; the full variable domain is EPEVTQTPSHQVTQMGQEVILRCVPISNHLYFYWYRQILGQKVEFLVSFYNNEISEKSEIFDDQFSVERPDGSNFTLKIRSTKLEDSAMYFCASSASATTEQFFGPGTRLTVL.